This T cell receptor beta chain is drawn from a study of CD8 T cells in ankylosing spondylitis. The sample holds many counts of this clonotype. One entry per CDR3 protein, called by TCRdb with MiXCR from the 5' RACE reads. Of 200,000 to 250,000 distinct CDR3 sequences in the sample, more than 9% are singletons; the top ten hold about 2.8%. The sequence was collected from a male donor with ankylosing spondylitis or in good health (not recorded which). The source material was blood, either unsorted or a sorted T cell fraction (not recorded which).

CDR3 nucleotides: TGTGCCAGCAGCTCTTACCGGACAGGGCTTGACGAGCAGTACTTC. Its protein product is CASSSYRTGLDEQYF. The gene calls are TRBV7-9 and TRBJ2-7, with TRBD1 identical over 8 bases. The length of the CDR3 is 15 residues. The V segment lost 4 bases and the J segment 5 bases; nucleotides outside the gene matches: 10. Germline V gene sequence: CDR1 SEHNR, CDR2 FQNEAQ (reference sequence). The full variable domain, rest sourced from reference TRBV7-9 and TRBJ2-7, is DTGVSQNPRHKITKRGQNVTFRCDPISEHNRLYWYRQTLGQGPEFLTYFQNEAQLEKSRLLSDRFSAERPKGSFSTLEIQRTEQGDSAMYLCASSSYRTGLDEQYFGPGTRLTVT.